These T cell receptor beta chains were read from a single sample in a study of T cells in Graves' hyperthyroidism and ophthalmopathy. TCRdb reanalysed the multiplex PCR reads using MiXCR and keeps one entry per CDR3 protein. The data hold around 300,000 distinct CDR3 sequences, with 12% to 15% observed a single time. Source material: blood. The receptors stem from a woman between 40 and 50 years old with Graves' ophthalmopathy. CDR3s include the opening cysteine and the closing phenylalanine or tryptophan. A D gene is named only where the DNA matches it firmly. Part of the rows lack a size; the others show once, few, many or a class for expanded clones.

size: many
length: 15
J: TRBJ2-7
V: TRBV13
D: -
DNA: TGTGCCAGCAGCTTAGACGGGGGAGAATCCTACGAGCAGTACTTC
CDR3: CASSLDGGESYEQYF

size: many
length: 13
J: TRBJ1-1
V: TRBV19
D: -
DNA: TGTGCCAGTATGGGGTTAATGAACACTGAAGCTTTCTTT
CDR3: CASMGLMNTEAFF

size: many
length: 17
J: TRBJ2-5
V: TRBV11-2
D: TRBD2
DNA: TGTGCCAGCAGCTGGGGGAGGACTAGCGGGGCCCAAGAGACCCAGTACTTC
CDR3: CASSWGRTSGAQETQYF

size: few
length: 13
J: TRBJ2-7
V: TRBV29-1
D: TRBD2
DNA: TGCAGCGTTGCCCCCGGGACTAGCTACGAGCAGTACTTC
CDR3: CSVAPGTSYEQYF

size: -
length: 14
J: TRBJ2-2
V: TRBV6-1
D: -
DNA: TGTGCCAGCAGCTCGCGGCTAAACACCGGGGAGCTGTTTTTT
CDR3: CASSSRLNTGELFF

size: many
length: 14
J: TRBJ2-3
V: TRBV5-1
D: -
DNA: TGCGCCAGCTCAATTCGAGGGGTATACGATACGCAGTATTTT
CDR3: CASSIRGVYDTQYF

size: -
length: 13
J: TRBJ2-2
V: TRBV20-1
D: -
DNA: TGCAGTGCTAGCCCCATAGCAAGCGGGGAGCTGTTTTTT
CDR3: CSASPIASGELFF

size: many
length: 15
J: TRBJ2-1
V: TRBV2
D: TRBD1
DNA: TGTGCCAGCACCAAGTGGGCAGGGGGTCGGAATGAGCAGTTCTTC
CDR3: CASTKWAGGRNEQFF

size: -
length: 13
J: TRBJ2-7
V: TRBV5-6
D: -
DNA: TGTGCCAGCAGCCCAAGTCCCTTGCGGGAGCAGTACTTC
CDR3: CASSPSPLREQYF

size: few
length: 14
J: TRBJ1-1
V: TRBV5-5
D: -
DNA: TGTGCCAGCAGCTTAAAATCGGGGGGCACTGAAGCTTTCTTT
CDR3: CASSLKSGGTEAFF

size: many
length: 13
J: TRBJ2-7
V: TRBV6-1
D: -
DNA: TGTGCCACCCTGGGGGCGGAATCCTACGAGCAGTACTTC
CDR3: CATLGAESYEQYF

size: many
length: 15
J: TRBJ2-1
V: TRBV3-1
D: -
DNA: TGTGCCAGCAGCCAAGCAGGGAGTTCCTACAATGAGCAGTTCTTC
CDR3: CASSQAGSSYNEQFF

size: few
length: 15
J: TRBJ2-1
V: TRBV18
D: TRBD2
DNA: TGTGCCAGCTCACCTGGCGGGAGGGTGGACAATGAGCAGTTCTTC
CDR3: CASSPGGRVDNEQFF

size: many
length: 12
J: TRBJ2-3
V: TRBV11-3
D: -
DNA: TGTGCCAGCAGCTTAGAGACTGGGACGCAGTATTTT
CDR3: CASSLETGTQYF